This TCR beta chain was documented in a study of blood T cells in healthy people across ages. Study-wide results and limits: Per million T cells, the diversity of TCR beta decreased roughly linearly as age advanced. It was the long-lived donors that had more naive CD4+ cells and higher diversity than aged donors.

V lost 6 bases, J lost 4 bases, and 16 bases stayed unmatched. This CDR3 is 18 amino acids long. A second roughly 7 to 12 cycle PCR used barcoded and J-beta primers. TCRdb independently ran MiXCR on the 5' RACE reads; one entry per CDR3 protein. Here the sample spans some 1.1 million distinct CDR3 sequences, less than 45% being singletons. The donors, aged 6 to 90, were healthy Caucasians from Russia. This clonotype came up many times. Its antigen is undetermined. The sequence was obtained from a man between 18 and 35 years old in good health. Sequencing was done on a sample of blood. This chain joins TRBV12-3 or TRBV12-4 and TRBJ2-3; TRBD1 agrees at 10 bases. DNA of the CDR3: TGTGCCAGCAGGGACGACAGGGGGCTGTTTGGTTTGGCAGATACGCAGTATTTT. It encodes CASRDDRGLFGLADTQYF.